This T cell receptor (beta chain) was documented in a study of control samples from healthy donors and cancer patients. TCRdb keeps only in-frame clones here, not all; method: immunoSEQ multiplex PCR. Here the sample spans 100,000 to 150,000 clones, around 92% being singletons. This CDR3 contains 14 residues. V lost 8 bases, J lost 0 bases, and 13 bases lay in between. Germline lookup yields CDR1 LNHDA and CDR2 SQIVND (reference sequence). J is TRBJ1-1 and V is TRBV19; a possible D gene is TRBD1 (5 bases). The source material was blood. The clonotype was recovered from a woman aged 50 to 60 in good health. The CDR3 sequence: CASPTGEVNTEAFF. CDR3 sequence (DNA): TGTGCCAGTCCTACGGGGGAGGTGAACACTGAAGCTTTCTTT. Full variable domain (rest looked up from reference TRBV19 and TRBJ1-1): DGGITQSPKYLFRKEGQNVTLSCEQNLNHDAMYWYRQDPGQGLRLIYYSQIVNDFQKGDIAEGYSVSREKKESFPLTVTSAQKNPTAFYLCASPTGEVNTEAFFGQGTRLTVV.